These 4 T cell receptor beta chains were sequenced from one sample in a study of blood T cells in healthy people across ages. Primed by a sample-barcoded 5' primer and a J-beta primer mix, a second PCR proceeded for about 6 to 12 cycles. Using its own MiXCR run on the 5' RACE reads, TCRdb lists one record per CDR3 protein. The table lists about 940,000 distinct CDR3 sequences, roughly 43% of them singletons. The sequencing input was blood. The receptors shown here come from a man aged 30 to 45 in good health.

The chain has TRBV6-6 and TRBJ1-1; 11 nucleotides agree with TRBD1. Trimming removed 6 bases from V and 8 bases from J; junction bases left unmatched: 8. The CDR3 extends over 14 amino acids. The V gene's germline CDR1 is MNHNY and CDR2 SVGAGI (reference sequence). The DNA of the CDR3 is TGTGCCAGCAGAGGACAGGGGGCAATGGGGGAAGCTTTCTTT. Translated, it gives CASRGQGAMGEAFF.

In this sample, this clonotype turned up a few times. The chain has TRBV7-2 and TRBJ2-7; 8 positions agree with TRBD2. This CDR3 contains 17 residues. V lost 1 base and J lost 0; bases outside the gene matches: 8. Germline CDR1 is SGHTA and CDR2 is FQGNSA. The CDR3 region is CASSLDLRGAFSYEQYF. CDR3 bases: TGTGCCAGCAGCTTAGATTTGCGGGGGGCCTTCTCCTACGAGCAGTACTTC.

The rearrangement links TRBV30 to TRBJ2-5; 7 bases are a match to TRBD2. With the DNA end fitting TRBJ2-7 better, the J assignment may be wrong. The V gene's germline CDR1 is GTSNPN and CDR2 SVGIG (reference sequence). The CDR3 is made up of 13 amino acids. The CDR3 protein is CAWSVAGGSEQYF. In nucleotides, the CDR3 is TGTGCCTGGAGTGTAGCGGGCGGGAGCGAGCAGTACTTC.

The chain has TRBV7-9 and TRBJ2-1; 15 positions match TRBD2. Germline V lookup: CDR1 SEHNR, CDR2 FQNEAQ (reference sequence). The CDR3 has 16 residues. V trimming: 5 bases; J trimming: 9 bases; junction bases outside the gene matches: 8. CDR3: CASSPDGTSGGSEQFF. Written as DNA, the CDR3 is TGTGCCAGCAGCCCTGACGGGACTAGCGGGGGGTCTGAGCAGTTCTTC. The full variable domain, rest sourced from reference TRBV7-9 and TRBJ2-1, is DTGVSQNPRHKITKRGQNVTFRCDPISEHNRLYWYRQTLGQGPEFLTYFQNEAQLEKSRLLSDRFSAERPKGSFSTLEIQRTEQGDSAMYLCASSPDGTSGGSEQFFGPGTRLTVL.